Described below is a single T cell receptor beta chain sequence and its context. The specificity of this receptor is unknown. Per-base qualities were not stored, and no clone one base away is much larger. This record belongs to a study of siplizumab effects on memory and regulatory T cells (dated by TCRdb to between 2018 and 2021). Regarding the study in general: The effect of the anti-CD2 antibody siplizumab on alloreactive T-cell subsets was examined in allogeneic mixed lymphocyte reactions constructed from human PBMCs. What the work shows at the level of the full study, not this receptor alone: A naive or memory phenotype could not be assigned to roughly 80-95% of proliferating CD4+ or CD8+ clones. Whether proliferating Tregs from siplizumab cultures were suppressive was not functionally confirmed. Because sequences below about 10^-5 frequency were poorly captured, only a minor fraction of alloreactive clones could be mapped to unstimulated subsets. Of the alloreactive CD4+ clones that could be mapped, the Treg-derived share averaged 68.8% with siplizumab compared with approximately 25% in control reactions. Greater diversity appeared to be present in unstimulated naive T cells than in memory T cells, and a substantial contribution to the alloresponse seemed to be made by naive cells. The cumulative frequency of alloreactive sequences that could be traced back to unstimulated CD4+ memory T cells was significantly reduced by siplizumab.

Sorted unstimulated T cells, along with proliferating T cells recovered from mixed lymphocyte reactions, underwent TCRbeta CDR3 sequencing. Fresh whole blood from approximately 10 HLA-typed healthy donors was used to isolate PBMCs. CDR1 and CDR2 were assigned from the germline V gene as MDHEN and SYDVKM. Counted from cysteine to phenylalanine, this CDR3 has 16 amino acids. Only the CDR3 DNA is retained, 48 bases long and in frame from the first base. V was cut back by 1 base and J by 6 bases, leaving a gap of 16 bases between them. The library was produced with the immunoSEQ multiplex PCR assay. Roughly 10^5 TCR templates per sample were assayed on the deep sequencing platform. Genomic DNA extracted from sorted T cells was used for TCRbeta CDR3 sequencing. The authors' analysis ran thus. Clonal analysis of TCRbeta CDR3 data was done in the R programming language. Comparing unstimulated samples against CFSE-low samples taken after the reaction was how alloreactive CD4+ and CD8+ clones were defined. By matching sequences to the repertoires of sorted unstimulated Treg and non-Treg cells, each alloreactive CD4+ clone was assigned a regulatory or non-regulatory origin. As stored in TCRdb, this immuneACCESS dataset retains in-frame rearrangements with V and J assigned. A fraction of the clones does not appear; measured against another copy, unresolved V genes explain less than half of the discrepancy, and the remainder lacks a known reason. V and J calls and clone size are as listed in that table; D and trimming were resolved from the DNA. The table for this sample lists 80,000 to 130,000 clones; more than 85% of them were counted only once. Together, the top ten hold roughly 2.7% of the sample.

The origin of this receptor is a human donor in good health. Some clones in this sample may be carry-over from other donors' samples. Material: CD4+ T cells sorted from blood. The receptor chain draws on TRBV28 and TRBJ2-4; TRBD2 could be the D gene, as 5 bases match. The nucleotide sequence reads as follows: TGTGCCAGCAGTTTATCTAACACTCCGGGGAGAAACATTCAGTACTTC. This sequence encodes CASSLSNTPGRNIQYF.